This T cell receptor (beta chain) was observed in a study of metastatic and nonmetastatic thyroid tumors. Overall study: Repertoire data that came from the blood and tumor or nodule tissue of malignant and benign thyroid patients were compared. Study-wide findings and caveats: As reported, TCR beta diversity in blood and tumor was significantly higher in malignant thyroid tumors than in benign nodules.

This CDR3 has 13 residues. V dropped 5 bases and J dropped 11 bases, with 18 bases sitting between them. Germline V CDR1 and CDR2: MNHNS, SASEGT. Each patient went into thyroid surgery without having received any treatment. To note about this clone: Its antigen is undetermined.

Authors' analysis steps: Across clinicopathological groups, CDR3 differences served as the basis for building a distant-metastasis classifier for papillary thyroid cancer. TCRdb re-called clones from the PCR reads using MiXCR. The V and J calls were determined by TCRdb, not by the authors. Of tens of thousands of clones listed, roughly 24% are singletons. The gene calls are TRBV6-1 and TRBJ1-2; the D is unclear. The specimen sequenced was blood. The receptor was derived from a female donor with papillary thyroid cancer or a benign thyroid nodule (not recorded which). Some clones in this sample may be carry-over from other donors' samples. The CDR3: CASSSVDLFGYTF. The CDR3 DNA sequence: TGTGCCAGCAGTTCAGTGGACCTCTTTGGATACACCTTC.